Presented here are 8 T cell receptor beta chains from one specimen sequenced in a study of T cell responses to AZD1222 COVID-19 vaccine. TCRdb's copy holds only in-frame clones and misses some; the assay was immunoSEQ multiplex PCR. The sample contains about 120,000 clones, around 85% of which appear only once. Specimen: peripheral blood, collected on day 0 of AZD1222 vaccination. These receptor sequences come from an adult in good health.

CDR3 sequence: CSVGGLAGGEQYF. In DNA form, the CDR3 reads TGCAGCGTTGGGGGACTAGCGGGAGGCGAGCAGTACTTC. The chain couples TRBV29-1 to TRBJ2-7, with 15 bases identical to TRBD2. Looked up from germline, CDR1 is SQVTM and CDR2 is ANQGSEA. V trimming: 4 bases; J trimming: 6 bases; junction bases outside the gene matches: 1. The CDR3 is 13 amino acids.

The CDR3 loop is CASRLDGTSMDEQYF. The CDR3 DNA reads TGCGCCAGCAGGCTAGATGGGACTAGTATGGACGAGCAGTACTTC. The chain links TRBV5-1 to TRBJ2-7, with 8 bases identical to TRBD2. This CDR3 has 15 amino acids. The J segment lost 5 bases and the V segment lost 5 bases, leaving 12 bases of the junction unmatched. Germline loops: CDR1 SGHRS, CDR2 YFSETQ. Based on the CDR3 plus reference TRBV5-1 and TRBJ2-7, the full variable domain is KAGVTQTPRYLIKTRGQQVTLSCSPISGHRSVSWYQQTPGQGLQFLFEYFSETQRNKGNFPGRFSGRQFSNSRSEMNVSTLELGDSALYLCASRLDGTSMDEQYFGPGTRLTVT.

V gene TRBV5-4 combines with J gene TRBJ1-1; D is undetermined. V was cut by 1 base and J by 0 bases, with 7 bases left in between. The V gene's germline CDR1 is SGHNT and CDR2 YYREEE (reference sequence). The CDR3 contains 14 residues. DNA for the CDR3: TGTGCCAGCAGCTTGCGAACCGTGAACACTGAAGCTTTCTTT. Residues: CASSLRTVNTEAFF.

The gene calls are TRBV5-1 and TRBJ1-2; 9 bases match TRBD1. Losses at the gene ends were 3 bases for V and 7 bases for J; bases not matched to a gene: 10. The CDR3 is 15 residues long. Germline V CDR1 and CDR2: SGHRS, YFSETQ. Here the CDR3 DNA reads TGCGCCAGCAGCTCGGGGGCCACAGGGGGCAGTGGCTACACCTTC. Translating it yields CASSSGATGGSGYTF.

This clone was seen more than once but under ten times. This chain joins TRBV19 and TRBJ1-5; the D is unclear. Per the germline V gene, CDR1 is LNHDA and CDR2 is SQIVND (reference sequence). The ends were cut back, 8 bases at V and 1 base at J, with 12 bases in the middle. This CDR3 is 14 amino acids long. This CDR3 reads CASSRQVSNQPQHF. CDR3 nucleotides: TGTGCCAGTTCCCGGCAGGTCAGCAATCAGCCCCAGCATTTT.

The genes are TRBV4-2 and TRBJ1-4; D not certain. V dropped 1 base and J dropped 4 bases, with 10 bases sitting between them. The V gene's germline CDR1 is LGHNA and CDR2 YNFKEQ. This CDR3 spans 15 amino acids. CDR3 bases: TGTGCCAGCAGCCAAGTCGGGCCCGATAATGAAAAACTGTTTTTT. This encodes CASSQVGPDNEKLFF.

The CDR3 region has the DNA TGTGCCAGCAGTTACTCACAGGGACAAGAGACCCAGTACTTC. Translating gives CASSYSQGQETQYF. V usage is TRBV6-5 and J usage is TRBJ2-5; weak D call: TRBD1 (6 bases). The V end was cut by 0 bases, the J end by 2 bases, with 7 bases between. The CDR3 covers 14 residues. From germline, CDR1 is MNHEY and CDR2 SVGAGI.

The chain combines TRBV5-1 with TRBJ2-2; D unresolved. V was trimmed by 1 base and J by 5 bases, leaving 6 bases between them. The germline V gene has CDR1 SGHRS and CDR2 YFSETQ. The CDR3 extends over 13 amino acids. Written as DNA, the CDR3 is TGCGCCAGCAGCTTGACGCGGACCGGGGAGCTGTTTTTT. It encodes CASSLTRTGELFF.